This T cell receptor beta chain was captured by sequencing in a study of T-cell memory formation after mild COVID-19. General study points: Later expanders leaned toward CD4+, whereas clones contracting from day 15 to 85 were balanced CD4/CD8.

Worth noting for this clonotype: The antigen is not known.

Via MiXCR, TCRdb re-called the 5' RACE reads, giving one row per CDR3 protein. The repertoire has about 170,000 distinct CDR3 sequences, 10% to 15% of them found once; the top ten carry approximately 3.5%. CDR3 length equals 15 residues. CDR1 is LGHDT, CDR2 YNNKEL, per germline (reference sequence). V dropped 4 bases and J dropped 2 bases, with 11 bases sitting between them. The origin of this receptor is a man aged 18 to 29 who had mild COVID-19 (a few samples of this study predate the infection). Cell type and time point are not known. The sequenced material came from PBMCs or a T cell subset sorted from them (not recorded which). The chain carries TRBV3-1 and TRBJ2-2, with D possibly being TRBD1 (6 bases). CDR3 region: CASSPQGLNTGELFF. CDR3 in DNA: TGTGCCAGCAGCCCGCAGGGGCTCAACACCGGGGAGCTGTTTTTT.